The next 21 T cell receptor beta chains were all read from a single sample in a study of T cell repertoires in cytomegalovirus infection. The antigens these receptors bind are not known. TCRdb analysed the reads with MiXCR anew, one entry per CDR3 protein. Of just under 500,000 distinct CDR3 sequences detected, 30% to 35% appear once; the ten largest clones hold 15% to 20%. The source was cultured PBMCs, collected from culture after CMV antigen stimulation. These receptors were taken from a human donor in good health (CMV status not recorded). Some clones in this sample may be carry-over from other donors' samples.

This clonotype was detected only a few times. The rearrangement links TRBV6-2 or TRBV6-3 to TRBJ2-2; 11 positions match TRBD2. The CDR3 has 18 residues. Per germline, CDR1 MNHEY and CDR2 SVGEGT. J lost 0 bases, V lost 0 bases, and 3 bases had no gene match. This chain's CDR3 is CASSYSETSGANTGELFF. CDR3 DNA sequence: TGTGCCAGCAGTTACTCGGAGACTAGCGGGGCGAACACCGGGGAGCTGTTTTTT.

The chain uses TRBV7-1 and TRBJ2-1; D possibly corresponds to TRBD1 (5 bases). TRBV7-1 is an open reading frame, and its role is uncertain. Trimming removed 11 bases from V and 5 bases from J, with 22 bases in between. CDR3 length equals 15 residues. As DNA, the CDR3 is TGTGCCGGCGTATCCCAAGGGGCAGTCAACAATGAGCAGTTCTTC. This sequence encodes CAGVSQGAVNNEQFF.

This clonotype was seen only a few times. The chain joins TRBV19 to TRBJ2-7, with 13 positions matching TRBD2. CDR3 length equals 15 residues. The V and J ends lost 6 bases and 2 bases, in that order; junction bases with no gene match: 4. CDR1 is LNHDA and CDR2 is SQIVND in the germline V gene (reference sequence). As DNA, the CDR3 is TGTGCCAGTAGCCGACTAGCGGGAGGCCCCTACGAGCAGTACTTC. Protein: CASSRLAGGPYEQYF. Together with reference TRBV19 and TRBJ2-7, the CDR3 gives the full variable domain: DGGITQSPKYLFRKEGQNVTLSCEQNLNHDAMYWYRQDPGQGLRLIYYSQIVNDFQKGDIAEGYSVSREKKESFPLTVTSAQKNPTAFYLCASSRLAGGPYEQYFGPGTRLTVT.

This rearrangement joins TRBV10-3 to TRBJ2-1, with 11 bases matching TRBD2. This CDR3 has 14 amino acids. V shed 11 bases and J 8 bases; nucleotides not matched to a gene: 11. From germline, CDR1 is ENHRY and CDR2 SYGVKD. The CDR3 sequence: CAVGSTGLADEQFF. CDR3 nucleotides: TGTGCCGTCGGGAGCACGGGACTAGCGGATGAGCAGTTCTTC.

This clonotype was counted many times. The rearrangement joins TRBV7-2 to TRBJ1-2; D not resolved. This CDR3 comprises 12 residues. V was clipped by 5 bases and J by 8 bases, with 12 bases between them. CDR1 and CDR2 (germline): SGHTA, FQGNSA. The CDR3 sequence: CASSLRVGGYTF. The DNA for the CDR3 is TGTGCCAGCAGCCTTAGGGTGGGCGGCTACACCTTC.

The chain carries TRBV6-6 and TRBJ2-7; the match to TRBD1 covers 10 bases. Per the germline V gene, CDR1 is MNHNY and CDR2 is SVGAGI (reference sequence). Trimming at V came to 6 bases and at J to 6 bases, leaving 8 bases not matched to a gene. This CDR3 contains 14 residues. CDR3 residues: CASRNPGTGVEQYF. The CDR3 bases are TGTGCCAGCAGGAACCCCGGGACAGGGGTCGAGCAGTACTTC.

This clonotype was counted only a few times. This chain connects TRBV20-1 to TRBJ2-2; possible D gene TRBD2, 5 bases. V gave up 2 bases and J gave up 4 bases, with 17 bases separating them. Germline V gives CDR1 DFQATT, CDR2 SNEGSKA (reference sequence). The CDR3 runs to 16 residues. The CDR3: CSARKAWGARTGELFF. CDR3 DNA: TGCAGTGCTAGAAAGGCGTGGGGAGCCCGCACCGGGGAGCTGTTTTTT.

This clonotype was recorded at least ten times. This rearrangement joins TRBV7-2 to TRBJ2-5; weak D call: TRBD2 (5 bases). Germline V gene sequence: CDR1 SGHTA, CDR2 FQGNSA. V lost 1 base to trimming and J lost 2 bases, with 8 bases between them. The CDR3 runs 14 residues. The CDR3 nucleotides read TGTGCCAGCAGCTTAGTGAGGGAACAAGAGACCCAGTACTTC. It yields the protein CASSLVREQETQYF.

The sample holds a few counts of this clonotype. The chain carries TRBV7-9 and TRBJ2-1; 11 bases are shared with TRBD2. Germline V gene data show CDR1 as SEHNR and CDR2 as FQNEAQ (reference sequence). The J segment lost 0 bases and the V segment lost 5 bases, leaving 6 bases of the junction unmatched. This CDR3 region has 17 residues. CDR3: CASSKGLAVSSYNEQFF. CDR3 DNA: TGTGCCAGCAGCAAGGGACTAGCGGTCTCCTCCTACAATGAGCAGTTCTTC.

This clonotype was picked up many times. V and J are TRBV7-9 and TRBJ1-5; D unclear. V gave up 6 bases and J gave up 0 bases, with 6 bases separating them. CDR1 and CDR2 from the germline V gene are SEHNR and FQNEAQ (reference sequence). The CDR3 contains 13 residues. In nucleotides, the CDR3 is TGTGCCAGCAGTCTACATAGCAATCAGCCCCAGCATTTT. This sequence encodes CASSLHSNQPQHF.

The CDR3 loop is CASSFGSKGNEQFF. The CDR3 DNA reads TGTGCCAGCAGCTTCGGGAGTAAGGGCAATGAGCAGTTCTTC. The rearrangement joins TRBV7-8 to TRBJ2-1; a possible D gene is TRBD2 (6 bases). The CDR3 runs to 14 residues. The ends were cut back, 3 bases at V and 6 bases at J, with 12 bases in the middle. Germline-derived CDR1 and CDR2 are SGHVS and FQNEAQ. Filled out from reference TRBV7-8 and TRBJ2-1, the complete variable domain reads GAGVSQSPRYKVAKRGQDVALRCDPISGHVSLFWYQQALGQGPEFLTYFQNEAQLDKSGLPSDRFFAERPEGSVSTLKIQRTQQEDSAVYLCASSFGSKGNEQFFGPGTRLTVL.

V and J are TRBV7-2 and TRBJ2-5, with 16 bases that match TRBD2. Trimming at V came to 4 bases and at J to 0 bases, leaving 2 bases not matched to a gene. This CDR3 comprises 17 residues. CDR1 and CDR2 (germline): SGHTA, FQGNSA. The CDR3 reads CASSWGLAGGYQETQYF. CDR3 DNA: TGTGCCAGCAGCTGGGGACTAGCGGGGGGGTACCAAGAGACCCAGTACTTC.

The CDR3 region is CASSLSHSSYNEQFF. The CDR3 DNA follows: TGTGCCAGCAGCTTGAGTCATAGCTCCTACAATGAGCAGTTCTTC. J is TRBJ2-1 and V is TRBV5-6, with D unresolved. The V gene lost 1 base and the J gene lost 0 bases, with 8 bases spanning the gap. In germline, CDR1 is SGHDT, CDR2 YYEEEE. CDR3 size: 15 residues.

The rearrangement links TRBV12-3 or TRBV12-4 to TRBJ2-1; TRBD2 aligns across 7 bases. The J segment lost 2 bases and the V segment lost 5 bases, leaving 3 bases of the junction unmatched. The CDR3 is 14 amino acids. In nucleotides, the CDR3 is TGTGCCAGCAGTGACAGCGGGGCCTACAATGAGCAGTTCTTC. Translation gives CASSDSGAYNEQFF.

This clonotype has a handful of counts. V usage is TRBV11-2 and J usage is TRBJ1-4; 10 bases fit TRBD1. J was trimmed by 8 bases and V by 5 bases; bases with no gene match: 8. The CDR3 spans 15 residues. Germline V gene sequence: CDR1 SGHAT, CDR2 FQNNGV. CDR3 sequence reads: CASSVWTGGNEKLFF. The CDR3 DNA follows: TGTGCCAGCAGCGTGTGGACAGGGGGGAACGAAAAACTGTTTTTT.

CDR3 sequence reads: CASSLRAQKGLAGIYEQYF. The CDR3 nucleotides read TGTGCCAGCAGCTTAAGGGCCCAAAAGGGACTAGCGGGAATCTACGAGCAGTACTTC. The chain joins TRBV11-2 to TRBJ2-7; 13 nucleotides line up with TRBD2. Trimming at V came to 2 bases and at J to 3 bases, leaving 13 bases not matched to a gene. The CDR3 extends over 19 amino acids. CDR1 and CDR2 from the germline V gene are SGHAT and FQNNGV.

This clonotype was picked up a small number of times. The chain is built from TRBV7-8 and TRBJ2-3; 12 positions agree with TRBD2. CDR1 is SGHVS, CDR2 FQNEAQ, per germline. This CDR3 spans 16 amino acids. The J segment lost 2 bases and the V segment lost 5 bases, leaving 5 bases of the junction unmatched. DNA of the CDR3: TGTGCCAGCAGCGTGACTAGCGGGAGCCACACAGATACGCAGTATTTT. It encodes CASSVTSGSHTDTQYF.

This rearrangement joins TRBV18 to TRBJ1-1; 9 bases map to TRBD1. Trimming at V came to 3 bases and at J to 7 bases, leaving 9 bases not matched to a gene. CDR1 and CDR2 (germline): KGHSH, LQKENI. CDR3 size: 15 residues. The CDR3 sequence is CASSPQQGAGLEAFF. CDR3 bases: TGTGCCAGCTCACCCCAACAGGGGGCCGGACTTGAAGCTTTCTTT.

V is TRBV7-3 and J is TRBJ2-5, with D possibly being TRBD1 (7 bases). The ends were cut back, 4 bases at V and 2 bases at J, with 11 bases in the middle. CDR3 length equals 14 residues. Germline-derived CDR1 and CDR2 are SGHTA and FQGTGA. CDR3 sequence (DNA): TGTGCCAGCAGCTCACAGGGGAGGCAAGAGACCCAGTACTTC. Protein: CASSSQGRQETQYF.

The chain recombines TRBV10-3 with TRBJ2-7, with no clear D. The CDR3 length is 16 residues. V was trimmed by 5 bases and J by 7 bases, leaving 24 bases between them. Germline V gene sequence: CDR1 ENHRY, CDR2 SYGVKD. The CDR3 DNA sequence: TGTGCCATCAGTTCCCGTTCGGCTCAAAGGGTTAGAGAGCAGTACTTC. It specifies CAISSRSAQRVREQYF.

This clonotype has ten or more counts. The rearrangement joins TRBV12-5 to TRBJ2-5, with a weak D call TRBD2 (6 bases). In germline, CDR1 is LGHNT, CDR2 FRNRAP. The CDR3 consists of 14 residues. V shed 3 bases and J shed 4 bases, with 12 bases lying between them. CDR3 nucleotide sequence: TGTGCTAGTGGTTTAGGCGGGGATCGAGAGACCCAGTACTTC. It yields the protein CASGLGGDRETQYF.